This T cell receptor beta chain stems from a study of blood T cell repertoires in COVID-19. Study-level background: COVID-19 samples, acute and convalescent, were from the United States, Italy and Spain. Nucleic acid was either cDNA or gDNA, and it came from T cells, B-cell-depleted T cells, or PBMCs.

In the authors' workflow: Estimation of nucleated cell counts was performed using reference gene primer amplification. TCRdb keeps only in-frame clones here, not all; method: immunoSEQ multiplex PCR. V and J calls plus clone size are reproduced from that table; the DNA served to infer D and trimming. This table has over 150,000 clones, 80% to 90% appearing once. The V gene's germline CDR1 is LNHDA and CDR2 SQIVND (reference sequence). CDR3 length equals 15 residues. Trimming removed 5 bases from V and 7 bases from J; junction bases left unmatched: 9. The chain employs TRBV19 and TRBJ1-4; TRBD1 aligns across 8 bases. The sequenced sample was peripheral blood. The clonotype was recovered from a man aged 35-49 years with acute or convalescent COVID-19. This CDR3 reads CASSPSTGGGEKLFF. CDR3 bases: TGTGCCAGTAGTCCTTCTACAGGGGGTGGTGAAAAACTGTTTTTT.